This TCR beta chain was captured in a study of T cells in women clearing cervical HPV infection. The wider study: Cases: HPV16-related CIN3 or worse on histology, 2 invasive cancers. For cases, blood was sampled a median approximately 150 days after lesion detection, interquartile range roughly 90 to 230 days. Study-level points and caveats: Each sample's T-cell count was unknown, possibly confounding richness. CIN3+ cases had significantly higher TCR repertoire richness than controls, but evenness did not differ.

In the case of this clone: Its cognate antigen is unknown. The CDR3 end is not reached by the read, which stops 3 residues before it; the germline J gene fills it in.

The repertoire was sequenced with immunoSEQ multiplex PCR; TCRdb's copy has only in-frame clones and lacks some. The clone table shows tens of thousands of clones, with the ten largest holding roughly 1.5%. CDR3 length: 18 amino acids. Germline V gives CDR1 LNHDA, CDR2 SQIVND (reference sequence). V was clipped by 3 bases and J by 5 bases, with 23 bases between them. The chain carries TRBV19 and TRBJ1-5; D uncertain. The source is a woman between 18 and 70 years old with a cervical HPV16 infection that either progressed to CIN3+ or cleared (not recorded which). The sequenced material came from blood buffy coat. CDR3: CASSIGDGGLRGDQPQHF. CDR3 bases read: TGTGCCAGTAGTATTGGCGACGGTGGACTGCGCGGCGATCAGCCC.